Listed below are T cell receptor beta chains from one sample, sequenced in a study of regulatory T cells in long-lasting Graves disease. TCRdb reprocessed the multiplex PCR reads with MiXCR, giving one entry per CDR3 protein. The table shows around 450,000 distinct CDR3 sequences, with around a fifth occurring only once. Sequenced material: peripheral blood mononuclear cells (PBMCs), taken when the disease was refractory, from a patient treated with antithyroid drugs. These receptors originate from a female donor with Graves disease. Both conserved end residues are part of each CDR3. Each record gives: V gene, J gene, clone size, D gene, CDR3 length, CDR3 protein, CDR3 DNA. D genes are given only for firm matches. Size tells how often a clone was seen (once, few, many) or the class of an expanded clone, and some rows leave it out.

V gene: TRBV30; J gene: TRBJ1-5; clone size: NA; D gene: TRBD1; CDR3 length: 14; CDR3 protein: CAWNKGARNQPQHF; CDR3 DNA: TGTGCCTGGAATAAGGGGGCACGCAATCAGCCCCAGCATTTT
V gene: TRBV14; J gene: TRBJ2-6; clone size: few; D gene: NA; CDR3 length: 14; CDR3 protein: CASRRGSGANVLTF; CDR3 DNA: TGTGCCAGCAGGAGGGGATCTGGGGCCAACGTCCTGACTTTC
V gene: TRBV6-1; J gene: TRBJ2-2; clone size: few; D gene: NA; CDR3 length: 15; CDR3 protein: CASTASALNTGELFF; CDR3 DNA: TGTGCCAGCACCGCCTCGGCCCTGAACACCGGGGAGCTGTTTTTT
V gene: TRBV20-1; J gene: TRBJ1-2; clone size: NA; D gene: NA; CDR3 length: 11; CDR3 protein: CSYPSNYGYTF; CDR3 DNA: TGCAGTTACCCTTCAAACTATGGCTACACCTTC
V gene: TRBV19; J gene: TRBJ1-1; clone size: NA; D gene: NA; CDR3 length: 15; CDR3 protein: CASSQPVGVNTEAFF; CDR3 DNA: TGTGCCAGTAGTCAGCCGGTCGGGGTGAACACTGAAGCTTTCTTT
V gene: TRBV5-1; J gene: TRBJ2-1; clone size: NA; D gene: NA; CDR3 length: 12; CDR3 protein: CASSFVWNEQFF; CDR3 DNA: TGCGCCAGCAGCTTTGTCTGGAATGAGCAGTTCTTC
V gene: TRBV11-3; J gene: TRBJ1-5; clone size: many; D gene: NA; CDR3 length: 22; CDR3 protein: CASSLDRTGGRHFIHSNQPQHF; CDR3 DNA: TGTGCCAGCAGCTTAGATCGGACGGGTGGCAGACACTTTATTCATAGCAATCAGCCCCAGCATTTT
V gene: TRBV5-1; J gene: TRBJ1-2; clone size: NA; D gene: NA; CDR3 length: 15; CDR3 protein: CASSWGFGGVDGYTF; CDR3 DNA: TGCGCCAGCAGCTGGGGGTTTGGTGGCGTCGATGGCTACACCTTC
V gene: TRBV2; J gene: TRBJ2-5; clone size: many; D gene: NA; CDR3 length: 13; CDR3 protein: CASQRTVKETQYF; CDR3 DNA: TGTGCCAGCCAACGGACAGTGAAAGAGACCCAGTACTTC
V gene: TRBV28; J gene: TRBJ2-3; clone size: NA; D gene: NA; CDR3 length: 14; CDR3 protein: CASSRGTLTDTQYF; CDR3 DNA: TGTGCCAGCAGTCGGGGGACCTTAACAGATACGCAGTATTTT
V gene: TRBV20-1; J gene: TRBJ2-5; clone size: few; D gene: TRBD2; CDR3 length: 14; CDR3 protein: CSARPGLAGETQYF; CDR3 DNA: TGCAGTGCTAGACCGGGACTAGCGGGGGAGACCCAGTACTTC
V gene: TRBV7-9; J gene: TRBJ2-7; clone size: few; D gene: NA; CDR3 length: 16; CDR3 protein: CASSSPIRGTSYEQYF; CDR3 DNA: TGTGCCAGCAGCTCTCCGATCAGGGGTACCTCCTACGAGCAGTACTTC
V gene: TRBV12-3/TRBV12-4; J gene: TRBJ1-4; clone size: many; D gene: NA; CDR3 length: 13; CDR3 protein: CASSPGANEKLFF; CDR3 DNA: TGTGCCAGCAGTCCAGGGGCGAATGAAAAACTGTTTTTT
V gene: TRBV20-1; J gene: TRBJ1-1; clone size: few; D gene: NA; CDR3 length: 13; CDR3 protein: CSATTSRGAEAFF; CDR3 DNA: TGCAGTGCGACTACGTCCAGAGGGGCTGAAGCTTTCTTT
V gene: TRBV7-3; J gene: TRBJ2-7; clone size: NA; D gene: NA; CDR3 length: 13; CDR3 protein: CASSSYGRDEQYF; CDR3 DNA: TGTGCCAGCAGCTCCTACGGTCGGGACGAGCAGTACTTC
V gene: TRBV12-3/TRBV12-4; J gene: TRBJ1-4; clone size: many; D gene: NA; CDR3 length: 15; CDR3 protein: CASSSFGGANEKLFF; CDR3 DNA: TGTGCCAGCAGTTCCTTCGGGGGGGCTAATGAAAAACTGTTTTTT
V gene: TRBV12-3/TRBV12-4; J gene: TRBJ2-3; clone size: NA; D gene: NA; CDR3 length: 18; CDR3 protein: CASSLVSLGQRSRNTQYF; CDR3 DNA: TGTGCCAGCAGTTTAGTGTCTTTAGGACAGAGATCGAGGAATACGCAGTATTTT
V gene: TRBV5-5; J gene: TRBJ2-7; clone size: few; D gene: NA; CDR3 length: 14; CDR3 protein: CASSYETGPAEQYF; CDR3 DNA: TGTGCCAGCAGCTACGAGACAGGCCCGGCCGAGCAGTACTTC
V gene: TRBV9; J gene: TRBJ1-1; clone size: NA; D gene: NA; CDR3 length: 16; CDR3 protein: CASSVSPEGGNTEAFF; CDR3 DNA: TGTGCCAGCAGCGTATCCCCCGAGGGGGGCAACACTGAAGCTTTCTTT
V gene: TRBV27; J gene: TRBJ1-5; clone size: many; D gene: TRBD1; CDR3 length: 17; CDR3 protein: CASSITGTGGVNQPQHF; CDR3 DNA: TGTGCCAGCAGTATCACCGGGACAGGGGGAGTCAATCAGCCCCAGCATTTT
V gene: TRBV19; J gene: TRBJ1-1; clone size: few; D gene: TRBD1; CDR3 length: 13; CDR3 protein: CATIVQGRIEAFF; CDR3 DNA: TGTGCCACCATCGTACAGGGGCGGATTGAAGCTTTCTTT
V gene: TRBV12-3/TRBV12-4; J gene: TRBJ1-5; clone size: few; D gene: NA; CDR3 length: 14; CDR3 protein: CASSIEYSNQPQHF; CDR3 DNA: TGTGCCAGCAGCATAGAGTATAGCAATCAGCCCCAGCATTTT
V gene: TRBV10-3; J gene: TRBJ1-6; clone size: many; D gene: TRBD1; CDR3 length: 15; CDR3 protein: CAIWTGGGDNSPLHF; CDR3 DNA: TGTGCCATCTGGACAGGGGGAGGTGATAATTCACCCCTCCACTTT
V gene: TRBV5-6; J gene: TRBJ1-5; clone size: NA; D gene: NA; CDR3 length: 16; CDR3 protein: CASSSLADIGDQPQHF; CDR3 DNA: TGTGCCAGCAGCTCACTGGCCGACATCGGGGATCAGCCCCAGCATTTT
V gene: TRBV5-6; J gene: TRBJ1-1; clone size: NA; D gene: NA; CDR3 length: 12; CDR3 protein: CASSLGGDGAFF; CDR3 DNA: TGTGCCAGCAGCCTCGGGGGGGATGGTGCTTTCTTT
V gene: TRBV20-1; J gene: TRBJ1-4; clone size: many; D gene: TRBD1; CDR3 length: 12; CDR3 protein: CSADRGNEKLFF; CDR3 DNA: TGCAGTGCGGACAGGGGGAATGAAAAACTGTTTTTT
V gene: TRBV7-2; J gene: TRBJ2-7; clone size: many; D gene: TRBD1; CDR3 length: 14; CDR3 protein: CASSNPGQFYEQYF; CDR3 DNA: TGTGCCAGCAGCAATCCGGGACAGTTTTACGAGCAGTACTTC
V gene: TRBV3-1; J gene: TRBJ2-7; clone size: few; D gene: NA; CDR3 length: 15; CDR3 protein: CASSQVGVGIYEQYF; CDR3 DNA: TGTGCCAGCAGCCAAGTTGGCGTGGGGATATACGAGCAGTACTTC
V gene: TRBV28; J gene: TRBJ2-5; clone size: NA; D gene: NA; CDR3 length: 11; CDR3 protein: CASRWRDPQDF; CDR3 DNA: TGTGCCAGCAGGTGGAGGGACCCCCAAGACTTC
V gene: TRBV12-3/TRBV12-4; J gene: TRBJ2-6; clone size: few; D gene: NA; CDR3 length: 16; CDR3 protein: CASSLGQGWGANVLTF; CDR3 DNA: TGTGCCAGCAGTTTAGGGCAGGGTTGGGGGGCCAACGTCCTGACTTTC
V gene: TRBV12-3/TRBV12-4; J gene: TRBJ2-3; clone size: NA; D gene: TRBD1; CDR3 length: 17; CDR3 protein: CASSYTTGTGNTDTQYF; CDR3 DNA: TGTGCCAGCAGTTACACCACCGGGACAGGGAACACAGATACGCAGTATTTT
V gene: TRBV19; J gene: TRBJ2-7; clone size: few; D gene: NA; CDR3 length: 15; CDR3 protein: CASSPSGFSSYEQYF; CDR3 DNA: TGTGCCAGTAGTCCCTCGGGTTTTAGCTCCTACGAGCAGTACTTC
V gene: TRBV7-2; J gene: TRBJ1-2; clone size: NA; D gene: NA; CDR3 length: 17; CDR3 protein: CASSFQTFGGGGYGYTF; CDR3 DNA: TGTGCCAGCAGCTTCCAGACCTTTGGGGGAGGGGGCTATGGCTACACCTTC
V gene: TRBV11-2; J gene: TRBJ1-4; clone size: NA; D gene: TRBD1; CDR3 length: 15; CDR3 protein: CASSGGTEFYEKLFF; CDR3 DNA: TGTGCCAGCAGCGGAGGGACAGAGTTTTATGAAAAACTGTTTTTT
V gene: TRBV30; J gene: TRBJ2-7; clone size: NA; D gene: TRBD1; CDR3 length: 14; CDR3 protein: CAWSRGQGNYEQYF; CDR3 DNA: TGTGCCTGGAGTAGGGGACAGGGAAACTACGAGCAGTACTTC
V gene: TRBV28; J gene: TRBJ2-3; clone size: NA; D gene: NA; CDR3 length: 12; CDR3 protein: CASRTPADTQYF; CDR3 DNA: TGTGCCAGCAGAACGCCTGCAGATACGCAGTATTTT
V gene: TRBV6-1; J gene: TRBJ1-5; clone size: many; D gene: NA; CDR3 length: 12; CDR3 protein: CASSNGTPYPHF; CDR3 DNA: TGTGCCAGCAGCAACGGGACCCCGTACCCGCATTTT
V gene: TRBV16; J gene: TRBJ1-5; clone size: NA; D gene: NA; CDR3 length: 14; CDR3 protein: CASSQFGEGQPQHF; CDR3 DNA: TGTGCCAGCAGCCAATTTGGGGAAGGACAGCCCCAGCATTTT
V gene: TRBV19; J gene: TRBJ1-2; clone size: many; D gene: TRBD1; CDR3 length: 14; CDR3 protein: CASTYGGDRLAYTF; CDR3 DNA: TGTGCCAGTACCTACGGTGGGGACAGGTTAGCCTACACCTTC
V gene: TRBV29-1; J gene: TRBJ1-1; clone size: many; D gene: NA; CDR3 length: 13; CDR3 protein: CSVEKGQNTEAFF; CDR3 DNA: TGCAGCGTTGAGAAGGGGCAGAACACTGAAGCTTTCTTT
V gene: TRBV19; J gene: TRBJ2-2; clone size: NA; D gene: NA; CDR3 length: 16; CDR3 protein: CASSISVHRDTGELFF; CDR3 DNA: TGTGCCAGTAGTATTTCGGTGCACAGGGACACCGGGGAGCTGTTTTTT
V gene: TRBV24-1; J gene: TRBJ2-3; clone size: once; D gene: TRBD2; CDR3 length: 14; CDR3 protein: CATSDGGSTDTQYF; CDR3 DNA: TGTGCCACCAGTGATGGCGGGAGTACAGATACGCAGTATTTT
V gene: TRBV10-3; J gene: TRBJ1-2; clone size: many; D gene: TRBD1; CDR3 length: 14; CDR3 protein: CAIRGQSLIYGYTF; CDR3 DNA: TGTGCCATCAGGGGACAGTCCCTCATCTATGGCTACACCTTC
V gene: TRBV19; J gene: TRBJ1-6; clone size: NA; D gene: TRBD1; CDR3 length: 16; CDR3 protein: CASSDGDRDYNSPLHF; CDR3 DNA: TGTGCCAGTAGTGATGGAGACAGGGACTATAATTCACCCCTCCACTTT
V gene: TRBV7-9; J gene: TRBJ2-6; clone size: NA; D gene: NA; CDR3 length: 17; CDR3 protein: CASSETVSGSGANVLTF; CDR3 DNA: TGTGCCAGCAGCGAAACCGTTTCAGGCTCTGGGGCCAACGTCCTGACTTTC
V gene: TRBV12-3/TRBV12-4; J gene: TRBJ1-5; clone size: many; D gene: NA; CDR3 length: 15; CDR3 protein: CASLLGAYSNQPQHF; CDR3 DNA: TGTGCCAGCTTGTTGGGGGCTTACAGCAATCAGCCCCAGCATTTT
V gene: TRBV10-3; J gene: TRBJ1-2; clone size: NA; D gene: NA; CDR3 length: 15; CDR3 protein: CAISESTGSRYGYTF; CDR3 DNA: TGTGCCATCAGTGAGTCCACAGGGTCCCGATATGGCTACACCTTC
V gene: TRBV4-3; J gene: TRBJ2-2; clone size: NA; D gene: NA; CDR3 length: 14; CDR3 protein: CASSQWSNTGELFF; CDR3 DNA: TGCGCCAGCAGCCAATGGTCGAACACCGGGGAGCTGTTTTTT
V gene: TRBV7-8; J gene: TRBJ2-1; clone size: NA; D gene: TRBD2; CDR3 length: 16; CDR3 protein: CASTPGRLAGINEQFF; CDR3 DNA: TGTGCCAGCACCCCGGGACGGCTAGCGGGGATCAATGAGCAGTTCTTC
V gene: TRBV7-3; J gene: TRBJ2-7; clone size: few; D gene: NA; CDR3 length: 13; CDR3 protein: CASSLYGSGEQYF; CDR3 DNA: TGTGCCAGCAGCTTATACGGGAGTGGGGAGCAGTACTTC
V gene: TRBV7-9; J gene: TRBJ2-2; clone size: few; D gene: NA; CDR3 length: 15; CDR3 protein: CASRLPGLYTGELFF; CDR3 DNA: TGTGCCAGCAGGTTACCGGGACTCTACACCGGGGAGCTGTTTTTT
V gene: TRBV7-9; J gene: TRBJ2-5; clone size: many; D gene: TRBD2; CDR3 length: 15; CDR3 protein: CASSLRREGQETQYF; CDR3 DNA: TGTGCCAGCAGCTTAAGACGGGAGGGGCAAGAGACCCAGTACTTC
V gene: TRBV7-9; J gene: TRBJ1-1; clone size: few; D gene: NA; CDR3 length: 14; CDR3 protein: CASSLTRMDTEAFF; CDR3 DNA: TGTGCCAGCAGCTTAACGCGAATGGACACTGAAGCTTTCTTT
V gene: TRBV7-9; J gene: TRBJ2-5; clone size: many; D gene: TRBD1; CDR3 length: 16; CDR3 protein: CASSLAWKGAEETQYF; CDR3 DNA: TGTGCCAGCAGCTTAGCTTGGAAGGGGGCCGAAGAGACCCAGTACTTC